The 10 T cell receptor beta chains listed next were all sequenced from one sample in a study of CD8+CD57+ T cells in acquired aplastic anemia. The authors sequenced patients whose flow cytometry had shown CD8+CD57+ cell expansion. Profiling of TCR beta VDJ combinations and CDR3 sequences used genomic DNA as template. TCRdb itself ran the reads through MiXCR, one entry per CDR3 protein. Seen here are approximately 300,000 distinct CDR3 sequences, 56% observed once, and the top ten hold 1.3%. The specimen sequenced was sorted CD4+, CD8+, or CD8+CD57+ T cells (not recorded which) from PBMCs. The receptors were sampled from a human donor with aplastic anemia.

This clonotype has just one count. This chain joins TRBV2 and TRBJ2-1; TRBD2 aligns across 9 bases. The CDR3 sequence is 15 residues long. V shed 8 bases, J shed 2 bases, and the junction held 7 bases outside the gene matches. CDR1 is SNHLY, CDR2 FYNNEI, per germline. The CDR3 DNA is TGTGCCAGCCGCTTAGCGGGGGCCCCCTACAATGAGCAGTTCTTC. It codes for CASRLAGAPYNEQFF.

In the case of this clonotype: An end of the junction does not agree with germline; a read error may underlie this. The chain carries TRBV5-8 and TRBJ1-2; D is uncertain. Germline CDR1 and CDR2: SGHTS and YDEGEE. This CDR3 spans 12 amino acids. This CDR3 reads CASSLGEYGHTF. The CDR3 region has the DNA TGTGCCAGCAGCTTGGGCGAATATGGCCACACCTTC.

This clonotype has at least ten counts. This chain links TRBV6-5 with TRBJ1-6; TRBD1 agrees at 8 bases. Germline V gene data show CDR1 as MNHEY and CDR2 as SVGAGI. The ends lost 1 base at V and 9 bases at J; junction bases unmatched: 5. The CDR3 runs 15 residues. CDR3 sequence (DNA): TGTGCCAGCAGTTACTATGACAGGGGTAGTTCACCCCTCCACTTT. This gives the protein CASSYYDRGSSPLHF.

J is TRBJ2-1 and V is TRBV5-1; maybe TRBD2 (6 bases). Trimming shortened V by 0 bases and J by 5 bases, and 12 bases separated the two germline ends. Looked up from germline, CDR1 is SGHRS and CDR2 is YFSETQ. The CDR3 is 15 residues long. The CDR3 spells CASSLAPGLNNEQFF. Here the CDR3 DNA reads TGCGCCAGCAGCTTGGCGCCTGGACTAAACAATGAGCAGTTCTTC.

This clonotype has more than one count but fewer than ten. This chain joins TRBV15 and TRBJ1-5, with 7 bases aligning to TRBD1. CDR1 is LNHNV, CDR2 YYDKDF, per germline (reference sequence). CDR3 length equals 14 residues. J was trimmed by 4 bases and V by 6 bases; bases with no gene match: 6. The CDR3 coding sequence is TGTGCCACCAGTGCAGGACAGGAGAATCAGCCCCAGCATTTT. Protein sequence: CATSAGQENQPQHF.

This clonotype was seen repeatedly, ten times or more. CDR3 nucleotides: TGTGCCAGCAGCCCTCGGGTGGCTGCGGTGAGCGTCGCGGCTGGAATCTATGGCTACACCTTC. It is translated as CASSPRVAAVSVAAGIYGYTF. V is TRBV11-2 and J is TRBJ1-2; no clear D. This CDR3 has 21 residues. V was cut by 5 bases and J by 4 bases, with 35 bases left in between. Per the germline V gene, CDR1 is SGHAT and CDR2 is FQNNGV.

The sample holds a few counts of this clonotype. The chain recombines TRBV19 with TRBJ1-6; D not resolved. Germline V gives CDR1 LNHDA, CDR2 SQIVND (reference sequence). The CDR3 sequence is 14 residues long. Trimming took 3 bases from V and 7 from J, leaving 10 bases between them. The CDR3 region is CASSIASRNSPLHF. The CDR3 bases are TGTGCCAGTAGTATTGCCAGTAGGAATTCACCCCTCCACTTT. Full variable domain (missing parts from reference TRBV19 and TRBJ1-6): DGGITQSPKYLFRKEGQNVTLSCEQNLNHDAMYWYRQDPGQGLRLIYYSQIVNDFQKGDIAEGYSVSREKKESFPLTVTSAQKNPTAFYLCASSIASRNSPLHFGNGTRLTVT.

The chain combines TRBV7-6 with TRBJ2-7; the D gene is possibly TRBD1 (5 bases). Looked up from germline, CDR1 is SGHVS and CDR2 is FNYEAQ. The CDR3 has 14 residues. The V end lost 1 base, the J end lost 3 bases, and 10 bases lay between the germline ends. The chain's CDR3 is CASSLDLGDYEQYF. As DNA, the CDR3 is TGTGCCAGCAGCTTAGATCTAGGGGACTACGAGCAGTACTTC.

This chain links TRBV29-1 with TRBJ1-2; D not resolved. Trimming took off 0 bases at V and 4 bases at J, with 9 bases between the two ends. Looked up from germline, CDR1 is SQVTM and CDR2 is ANQGSEA. CDR3 length equals 13 residues. The CDR3 bases are TGCAGCGTTGAAGATCAACAAATCTATGGCTACACCTTC. Translated: CSVEDQQIYGYTF.

V and J are TRBV18 and TRBJ1-1; 7 bases map to TRBD1. The J segment lost 2 bases and the V segment lost 2 bases, leaving 5 bases of the junction unmatched. The CDR3 is made up of 15 amino acids. CDR1 is KGHSH, CDR2 LQKENI, per germline. CDR3 nucleotides: TGTGCCAGCTCACCAGCCGGGACAGAAAACACTGAAGCTTTCTTT. Amino acids: CASSPAGTENTEAFF.